This TCR beta chain came from a study of T cell responses to AZD1222 COVID-19 vaccine (dated by TCRdb to about 2021). Concerning the study at large: AZD1222 recipients with second doses at about 4 weeks or about 12 weeks were pooled, because spike-specific TCR depth and breadth did not differ between schedules. Trial participants were enrolled into age subgroups of 18-55, 56-69 and 70-plus years, which contained 148, 28 and 57 TCR-sequenced participants, respectively. TCR sequencing was performed for about 240 trial participants, of whom around 210 were given two doses of AZD1222 and 26 were given two doses of MenACWY control vaccine. Findings and caveats that apply to the study as a whole: Because no day 14 peak-response samples were available, repertoires were characterized only after the peak T cell response. The vaccine-associated CD4 TCRs covered the entire spike protein, and the dominant responses fell in regions 160-218 and 743-854. Epitopes outside the regions mutated in the B.1.351 and B.1.1.7 variants were reportedly recognized by nearly half of the unique spike-specific TCRs. Only five to seven AZD1222 recipients were SARS-CoV-2 seropositive at baseline, limiting conclusions about previously exposed vaccinees. The 56-69-year group was small, and its depth increase did not reach significance, likely because of low power. Most participants were white British and females outnumbered males, and the authors suggested that clonal diversity may have been underestimated. Spike-specific TCR breadth and depth rose significantly after two AZD1222 doses compared with day 0 and with MenACWY recipients.

For this chain, trimming is 5 bases at the V end and 7 bases at the J end, and the number of junction bases without a gene match is 10. The germline V gene specifies SNHLY as CDR1 and FYNNEI as CDR2. The CDR3 holds 15 amino acids from the cysteine to the phenylalanine. This entry keeps only the CDR3 DNA: 45 bases, framed from base 1. The CDR3 regions of human TCRbeta chains were analyzed by immunosequencing. In the source study's methods: Repertoire TCRs were checked for matches against a reference library of SARS-CoV-2-specific TCRs that had been generated using the MIRA antigen-specificity platform. Breadth was defined as the fraction of unique TCRs that were SARS-CoV-2-associated, and depth was defined as the fraction of total T cells that were SARS-CoV-2-associated. Each spike-specific TCR was assigned to its reactive spike region and to a CD4 or CD8 class using the MIRA data. Log10-transformed breadth and depth values were compared by one-way ANOVA with Sidak's multiple comparisons tests. TCRdb carries this immuneACCESS record with in-frame sequences only. Its versions omit some clonotypes, under half of them owing to an unresolved V gene in the studies checked, with the rest unexplained. D and trimming were read from the DNA, whereas the V and J calls and clone size are those reported in that table. This sample holds some 85,000 clones; 75% to 90% were observed only once. Clones ranked in the top ten supply 24% of the sample.

In light of the paper, this sample's time point label describes: baseline before first vaccination. Vaccinee samples were obtained from the UK trials COV001 and COV002, which included a single-blind randomized controlled phase 2/3 trial of AZD1222 (ChAdOx1 nCoV-19) in healthy adults. Trial participant PBMC samples were collected at day 0 and day 28 after the second dose for TCRbeta chain sequencing. In the case of this clone: Its antigen is unknown. No qualities accompany the bases; no much larger clone lies one base away.

This clonotype originated in an adult in good health. The sample in question was peripheral blood, obtained on day 0 of AZD1222 vaccination. The V gene is TRBV2 and the J gene is TRBJ1-4, with 7 junctional bases fitting TRBD1. In nucleotide form, the sequence is TGTGCCAGCAGTCCCTCAGGGGGATCGGGTGAAAAACTGTTTTTT. It translates as CASSPSGGSGEKLFF.